A single count supports the clone carrying this TCR beta chain. Its target is unknown. Noted treatment: approximately nine-day PBMC culture with coronavirus spike peptide pools or control peptides (ViraFEST assay). Each of days 3 and 7 saw half the medium replaced by fresh IL-2 medium. Sequencing of DNA taken from cultured CD4+ T cells relied on the Oncomine TCR Beta short-read assay. One entry per CDR3 protein, called by TCRdb with MiXCR from the PCR reads. Among 9,500 to 15,000 distinct CDR3 sequences listed, about 50% were seen once. The CDR3 spans 14 residues. V trimming: 6 bases; J trimming: 3 bases; junction bases outside the gene matches: 5. CDR1 is DFQATT, CDR2 SNEGSKA, per germline (reference sequence). The sample is drawn from a study of vaccination and CD4 T cells after COVID-19. Overall study: Testing by nasal swab PCR showed convalescent patients to be SARS-CoV-2 positive; roughly nine were mild and one was severe. Overlapping SARS-CoV-2, HCoV-NL63, HCoV-OC43 and HCoV-229E spike peptides were used to stimulate cells.

Study-wide points: Reactive clonotype counts went from median roughly 20 after infection to approximately 38 after vaccination, nonsignificantly.

Sequenced: CD4+ T cells from blood, cultured in vitro. The chain recombines TRBV20-1 with TRBJ2-7, with 13 bases lining up with TRBD2. This TCR derives from a human donor who had recovered from COVID-19. CDR3 nucleotides: TGCAGTGCCGATGGACTAGCGGGAGACTACGAGCAGTACTTC. It is translated as CSADGLAGDYEQYF.